The clone carrying this T cell receptor beta chain was found a few times. Its antigen is currently unknown. The sample is drawn from a study of CD8 T cells in ankylosing spondylitis. Findings of the study overall: Matched ankylosing spondylitis synovial fluid reportedly contained a significantly enriched population of disease-linked clones. With a CD8+ phenotype, disease-linked clones were relatively rare in peripheral blood. A TCR beta motif of under 10 highly homologous variants appeared characteristic of ankylosing spondylitis blood. Past research had described some motif variants in reactive arthritis synovial fluid and blood.

The CDR3 consists of 12 residues. CDR1 SGHRS and CDR2 YFSETQ come from the germline V gene. V was clipped by 8 bases and J by 5 bases, with 11 bases between them. Each TCR beta library was made by quantitative 5'-RACE that incorporated molecular barcodes. MiXCR, applied by TCRdb to the 5' RACE reads, yields one record per CDR3 protein. The sample contains fewer than 500,000 distinct CDR3 sequences, about a fifth of which appear only once. Sequenced sample: blood, either unsorted or a sorted T cell fraction (not recorded which). The clonotype comes from a male donor with ankylosing spondylitis. The chain combines TRBV5-1 with TRBJ2-1; D may be TRBD1 (6 bases). The CDR3 spells CASTDRHNEQFF. The DNA for the CDR3 is TGCGCCAGTACGGACAGACACAATGAGCAGTTCTTC.